This T cell receptor beta chain comes out of a study of T-cell reconstitution after alpha-beta-depleted transplantation in children (dated by TCRdb to the mid-2010s). Describing the broader study: Using TCR repertoire profiling, the study followed T-cell immune reconstitution in a quantitative way in children after TCRalphabeta/CD19-depleted allogeneic hematopoietic cell transplantation.

Reading the germline V gene gives CDR1 KGHDR and CDR2 SFDVKD. Its CDR3 holds 17 amino acids, cysteine through phenylalanine. Of all the DNA, just the CDR3 is kept, 51 bases in frame from base 1. V trim: 5 bases; J trim: 10 bases; unmatched bases: 17. Results the study describes overall, beyond this receptor: The high TCRbeta diversity at day 60 in some patients was ascribed to recipient T cells and intrathymic progenitors that had survived conditioning. The apparently early recovery of alphabetaT-cell counts about two months after transplant reportedly depended on only several hundred rapidly expanded clones that came from non-depleted graft cells. Over subsequent months, a decline in hyperexpanded clone frequencies was noted, and after one year, T-cell counts and TCRbeta diversity were mostly ascribed to newly produced T cells.

This clonotype came up many times. Its antigen is not yet known. No per-base quality is available; no much larger clone lies one base away. This specimen's treatment or condition label, interpreted: allogeneic hematopoietic cell transplantation with graft depleted of TCRalphabeta T cells and CD19 B cells. TCRalphabeta/CD19-depleted allogeneic hematopoietic cell grafts were given to the transplant recipients, all of whom were children. To prepare the library, PCR was applied. Data came from an Illumina HiSeq 2500. Molecular barcoding was employed in the preparation of TCR libraries, with unique molecular identifiers being used to normalize TCRbeta repertoire quantification. TCRdb trimmed the raw reads at Q25, called clones with MiXCR and kept productive beta chains. Rows with a matching CDR3 protein are joined into one entry that keeps the most common DNA and genes. This sample is represented by 600,000 or so distinct CDR3 sequences; around 23% of them were singletons. Around 14% of the sample is taken by the ten largest.

This TCR derives from a boy under two years old who had a stem cell transplant for acute myeloid leukemia, so the T cells may come from the graft donor. Recombination joined TRBV24-1 with TRBJ2-1; a stretch of 9 junction bases matches TRBD1. Here the sequenced sample was PBMCs, mostly from graft donor cells, taken 360 days after TCRalphabeta/CD19-depleted stem cell transplant. The DNA is TGTGCCACCAGTGGGAACCAGGGACAGGGAAATATCGGGGAGCAGTTCTTC. The encoded protein is CATSGNQGQGNIGEQFF.